This T cell receptor (beta chain) came from a study of CDR3 diversity in severe acne. Each CDR3 protein is one row after TCRdb ran MiXCR on the PCR reads. The top ten clones hold around 15% of a sample with 65,000 to 95,000 distinct CDR3 sequences, under 60% of them seen once. Concerning this clonotype: One end of the junction fails to match germline, which may point to a read error.

Germline V gene sequence: CDR1 SGHTA, CDR2 FQGTGA. The CDR3 runs 15 residues. The sequence came from a male donor in good health, without acne. The V and J genes are TRBV7-3 and TRBJ2-3, with 8 bases identical to TRBD2. Sequencing was carried out using blood. The CDR3 DNA is TGTGCCAGCAGCCTAACGGGCGGGGGGCAGGGAACGCAGTATTTT. Translated: CASSLTGGGQGTQYF.